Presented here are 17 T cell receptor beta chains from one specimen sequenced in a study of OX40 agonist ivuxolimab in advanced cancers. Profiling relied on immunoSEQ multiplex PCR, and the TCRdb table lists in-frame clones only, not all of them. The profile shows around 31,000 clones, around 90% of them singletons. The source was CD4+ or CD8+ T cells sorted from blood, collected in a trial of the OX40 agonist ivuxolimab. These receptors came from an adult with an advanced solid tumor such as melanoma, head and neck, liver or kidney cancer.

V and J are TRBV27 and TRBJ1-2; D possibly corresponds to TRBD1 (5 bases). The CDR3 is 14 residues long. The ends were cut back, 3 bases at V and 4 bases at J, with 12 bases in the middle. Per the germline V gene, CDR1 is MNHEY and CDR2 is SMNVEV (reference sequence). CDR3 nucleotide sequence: TGTGCCAGCAGTTTGATTGGACATCTCTATGGCTACACCTTC. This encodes CASSLIGHLYGYTF.

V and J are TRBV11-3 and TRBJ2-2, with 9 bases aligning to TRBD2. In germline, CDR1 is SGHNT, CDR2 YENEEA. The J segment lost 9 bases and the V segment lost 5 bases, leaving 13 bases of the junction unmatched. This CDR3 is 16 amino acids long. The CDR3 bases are TGTGCCAGCAGCGAACACTCCGGGACTAGCTGGAGGGAGCTGTTTTTT. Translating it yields CASSEHSGTSWRELFF.

The CDR3 DNA follows: TGTGCCAGCAGTGAAGTGCGAGCTTTCTTT. It specifies CASSEVRAFF. V gene TRBV2 combines with J gene TRBJ1-1; D unresolved. CDR3 size: 10 residues. Trimming stripped 1 base from V and 10 bases from J, with 4 bases between. Germline lookup yields CDR1 SNHLY and CDR2 FYNNEI.

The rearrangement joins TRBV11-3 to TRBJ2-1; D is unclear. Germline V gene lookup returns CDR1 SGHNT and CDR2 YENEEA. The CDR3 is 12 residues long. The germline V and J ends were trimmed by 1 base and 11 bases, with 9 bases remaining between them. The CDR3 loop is CASSLVLQQQFF. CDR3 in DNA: TGTGCCAGCAGCTTAGTTTTGCAGCAGCAGTTCTTC.

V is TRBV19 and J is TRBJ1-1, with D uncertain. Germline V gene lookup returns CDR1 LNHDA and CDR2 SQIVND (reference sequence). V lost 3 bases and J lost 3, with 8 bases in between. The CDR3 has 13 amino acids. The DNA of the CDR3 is TGTGCCAGTAGTATTGACGGGTACACTGAAGCTTTCTTT. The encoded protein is CASSIDGYTEAFF.

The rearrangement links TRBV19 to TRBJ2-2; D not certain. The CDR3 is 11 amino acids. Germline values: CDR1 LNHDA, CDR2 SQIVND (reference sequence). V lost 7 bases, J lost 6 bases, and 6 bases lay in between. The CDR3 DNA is TGTGCCAGTACCAGCGCCGGGGAGCTGTTTTTT. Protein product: CASTSAGELFF.

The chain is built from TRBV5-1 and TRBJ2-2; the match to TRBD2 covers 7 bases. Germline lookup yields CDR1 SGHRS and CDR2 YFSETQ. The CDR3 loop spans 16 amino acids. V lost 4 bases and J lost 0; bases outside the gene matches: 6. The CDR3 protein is CASSLIAGANTGELFF. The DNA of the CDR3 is TGCGCCAGCAGCCTCATAGCGGGTGCGAACACCGGGGAGCTGTTTTTT.

CDR3 DNA sequence: TGTGCCAGCAGCTCAGGGGACAGGGCGAACACTGAAGCTTTCTTT. Translation: CASSSGDRANTEAFF. The rearrangement links TRBV7-6 to TRBJ1-1; TRBD1 matches at 9 bases. The CDR3 has 15 amino acids. Germline assignment: CDR1 SGHVS and CDR2 FNYEAQ. Trimming cost V 4 bases and J 1 base; bases outside gene matches: 4.

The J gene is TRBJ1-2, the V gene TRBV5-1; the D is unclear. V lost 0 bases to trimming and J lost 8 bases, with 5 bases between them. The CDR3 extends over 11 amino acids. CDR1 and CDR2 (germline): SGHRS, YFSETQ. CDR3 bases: TGCGCCAGCAGCTTGGGCGGGGGCTACACCTTC. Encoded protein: CASSLGGGYTF.

The chain's CDR3 is CASSLDKRYAAYEQYF. The CDR3 nucleotides read TGTGCCAGCAGCTTAGATAAGAGGTACGCGGCCTACGAGCAGTACTTC. The rearrangement links TRBV11-3 to TRBJ2-7; D gene unclear. V was pared by 0 bases and J by 2 bases, with 14 bases between. Germline CDR1 and CDR2: SGHNT and YENEEA. This CDR3 comprises 16 residues.

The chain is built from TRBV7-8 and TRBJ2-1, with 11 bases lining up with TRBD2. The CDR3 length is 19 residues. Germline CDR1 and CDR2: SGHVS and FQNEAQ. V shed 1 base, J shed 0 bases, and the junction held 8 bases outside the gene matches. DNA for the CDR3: TGTGCCAGCAGCTTAGATTCTAGCGGGAGGAGAAGCTCCTACAATGAGCAGTTCTTC. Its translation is CASSLDSSGRRSSYNEQFF.

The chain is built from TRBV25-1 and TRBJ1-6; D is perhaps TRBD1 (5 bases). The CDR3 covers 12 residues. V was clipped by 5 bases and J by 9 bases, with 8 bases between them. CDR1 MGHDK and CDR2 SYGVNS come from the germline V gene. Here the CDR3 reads CASSSGFSPLHF. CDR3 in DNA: TGTGCCAGCAGTTCAGGGTTTTCACCCCTCCACTTT.

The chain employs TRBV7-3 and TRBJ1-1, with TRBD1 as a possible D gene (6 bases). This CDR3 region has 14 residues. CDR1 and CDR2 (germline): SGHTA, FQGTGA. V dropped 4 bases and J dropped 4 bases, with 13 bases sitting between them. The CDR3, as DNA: TGTGCCAGCAGCTATCTCGGAGGGGGCACTGAAGCTTTCTTT. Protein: CASSYLGGGTEAFF.

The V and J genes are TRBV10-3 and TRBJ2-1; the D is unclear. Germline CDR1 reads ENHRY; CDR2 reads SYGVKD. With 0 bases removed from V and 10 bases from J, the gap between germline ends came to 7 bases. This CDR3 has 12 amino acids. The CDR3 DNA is TGTGCCATCAGTGAGTCATGGCAAGAGCAGTTCTTC. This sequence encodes CAISESWQEQFF.

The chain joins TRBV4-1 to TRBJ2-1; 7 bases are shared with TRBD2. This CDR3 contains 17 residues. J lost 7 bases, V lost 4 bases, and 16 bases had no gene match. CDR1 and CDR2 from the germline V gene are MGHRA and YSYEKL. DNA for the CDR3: TGCGCCAGCAGCCCCCCGAGGCGACTAGCTGACTTTAATGAGCAGTTCTTC. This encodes CASSPPRRLADFNEQFF.

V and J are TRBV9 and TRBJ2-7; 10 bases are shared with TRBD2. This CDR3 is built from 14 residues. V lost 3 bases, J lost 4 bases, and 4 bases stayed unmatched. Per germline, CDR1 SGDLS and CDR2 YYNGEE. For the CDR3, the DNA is TGTGCCAGCAGCGCTAGCGGGAGTGATTACGAGCAGTACTTC. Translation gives CASSASGSDYEQYF. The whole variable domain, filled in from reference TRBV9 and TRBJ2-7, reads DSGVTQTPKHLITATGQRVTLRCSPRSGDLSVYWYQQSLDQGLQFLIQYYNGEERAKGNILERFSAQQFPDLHSELNLSSLELGDSALYFCASSASGSDYEQYFGPGTRLTVT.

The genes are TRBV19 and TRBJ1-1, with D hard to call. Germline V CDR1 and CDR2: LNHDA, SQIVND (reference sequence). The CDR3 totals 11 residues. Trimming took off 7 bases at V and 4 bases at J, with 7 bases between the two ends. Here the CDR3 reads CASKRGTEAFF. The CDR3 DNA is TGTGCCAGTAAACGGGGCACTGAAGCTTTCTTT.